Listed below are T cell receptor beta chains from one sample, sequenced in a study of post-analysis software for immune sequencing data. TCRdb analysed the PCR reads with MiXCR anew, one entry per CDR3 protein. In the table there are hundreds of thousands of distinct CDR3 sequences, roughly 27% of which are singletons. Sequenced input: blood. The receptors here all came from a girl aged 10 to 17 with multiple sclerosis. Both conserved end residues are part of each CDR3. Each record gives: V gene, D gene, J gene, clone size, CDR3 DNA, CDR3 protein. D genes are given only for firm matches. For some rows the clone size is stated as once, few or many, or as a class when expanded; others skip it.

>TRBV10-3|.|TRBJ2-7|.
TGTGCCATCAGTCCTGCCGCCTACGAGCAGTACTTC
CAISPAAYEQYF
>TRBV6-6|.|TRBJ2-1|few
TGTGCCAGCAGCTCGGCGGGCTACAGTGAGCAGTTCTTC
CASSSAGYSEQFF
>TRBV7-2|TRBD2|TRBJ2-1|many
TGTGCCAGCAGCTTACAAGCGGGAGGGCCCCCCTACAATGAGCAGTTCTTC
CASSLQAGGPPYNEQFF
>TRBV27|.|TRBJ1-2|.
TGTGCCAGCAGTAAAGACAGTAACTATGGCCACACCTTC
CASSKDSNYGHTF
>TRBV5-1|TRBD1|TRBJ2-2|.
TGCGCCAGCAGCTTGCAGACAGGGGCGGGCACCGGGGAGCTGTTTTTT
CASSLQTGAGTGELFF
>TRBV12-3/TRBV12-4|.|TRBJ2-1|.
TGTGCCAGCAGTCTAAACAGGGCCCTCTCCTACAATGAGCAGTTCTTC
CASSLNRALSYNEQFF
>TRBV7-9|.|TRBJ2-1|.
TGTGCCAGCAGCCCCATAACTACCGAAAACAATGAGCAGTTCTTC
CASSPITTENNEQFF
>TRBV7-2|TRBD2|TRBJ2-1|.
TGTGCCAGCAGCTTAGCCGTAGCGGGGGCCTACAATGAGCAGTTCTTC
CASSLAVAGAYNEQFF
>TRBV5-5|.|TRBJ2-5|few
TGTGCCAGCAGCTCGGTGAGGTCGGAAGAGACCCAGTACTTC
CASSSVRSEETQYF
>TRBV11-2|.|TRBJ2-6|.
TGTGCTACGTTGGGCGGGGCCAACGTCCTGACTTTC
CATLGGANVLTF
>TRBV7-8|.|TRBJ2-1|.
TGTGCCAGCAGCTTACCGACAGGGCGGGGTGAGCAGTTCTTC
CASSLPTGRGEQFF
>TRBV10-3|TRBD1|TRBJ2-3|.
TGTGCCACCTCTCCGGGACAGGGAACAGATACGCAGTATTTT
CATSPGQGTDTQYF
>TRBV2|.|TRBJ1-1|.
TGTGCCAGGGGGGACACTGAAGCTTTCTTT
CARGDTEAFF
>TRBV20-1|.|TRBJ1-2|few
TGCAGTGCTAGAGACAGGTCCCACAGCTATGGCTACACCTTC
CSARDRSHSYGYTF
>TRBV29-1|.|TRBJ1-1|few
TGCAGCGTTCCAAGGGACCGGGACACTGAAGCTTTCTTT
CSVPRDRDTEAFF
>TRBV9|TRBD2|TRBJ2-2|.
TGTGCCAGCAGCCCCTATAGCGGGATGAACACCGGGGAGCTGTTTTTT
CASSPYSGMNTGELFF
>TRBV29-1|.|TRBJ1-4|.
TGCAGCGTTGGACGGACAACTAGTGAAAAACTGTTTTTT
CSVGRTTSEKLFF
>TRBV12-3/TRBV12-4|TRBD1|TRBJ2-7|few
TGTGCCAGCAGTTTAAGACAGGGGGCAACCTACGAGCAGTACTTC
CASSLRQGATYEQYF
>TRBV20-1|.|TRBJ2-5|few
TGCAGTGCTAGAGAACCTAAGACAGGCCAAGAGACCCAGTACTTC
CSAREPKTGQETQYF
>TRBV10-3|TRBD1|TRBJ2-1|few
TGTGCCGTTTTGACAGGGTCTGACAATGAGCAGTTCTTC
CAVLTGSDNEQFF
>TRBV5-1|.|TRBJ2-5|few
TGCGCCAGCAGCTTGGAGGGCATCAACCAAGAGACCCAGTACTTC
CASSLEGINQETQYF
>TRBV7-7|.|TRBJ2-5|.
TGTGCCAGCAGCCCCCCCGGGCTAGGTCAAGAGACCCAGTACTTC
CASSPPGLGQETQYF
>TRBV14|TRBD2|TRBJ2-2|.
TGTGCCAGCAGCCAGCACCGACCCGGGGGGGACACCGGGGAGCTGTTTTTT
CASSQHRPGGDTGELFF
>TRBV20-1|.|TRBJ2-5|few
TGCAGTGTGTCTGCCGGGGCCCGAGAGACCCAGTACTTC
CSVSAGARETQYF
>TRBV27|TRBD1|TRBJ1-2|.
TGTGCCAGCAGTTTGGTGCCGGGACAGTATGGCTACACCTTC
CASSLVPGQYGYTF
>TRBV7-2|.|TRBJ2-1|few
TGTGCCAGCAGCTTAAACGGGAGAGGGGAGCAGTTCTTC
CASSLNGRGEQFF
>TRBV5-5|.|TRBJ2-1|few
TGTGCCCGCAGCCTGTTCGTCAGGCGCAACAATGAGCAGTTCTTC
CARSLFVRRNNEQFF
>TRBV5-1|TRBD2|TRBJ2-7|.
TGCGCCAGCAGCCCTGGGGCGGGAGGGAACCACGAGCAGTACTTC
CASSPGAGGNHEQYF
>TRBV30|.|TRBJ1-2|.
TGTGCCTGGAGTCGGGACCCCTTACTTTATGGCTACACCTTC
CAWSRDPLLYGYTF
>TRBV10-3|.|TRBJ2-7|.
TGTGCCATCAGTGGGGGACAAAAATACAATGAGCAGTACTTC
CAISGGQKYNEQYF
>TRBV20-1|.|TRBJ2-5|many
TGCAGTGCTAGAGGGCTGGGCGGGCTGCAAGAGACCCAGTACTTC
CSARGLGGLQETQYF
>TRBV2|.|TRBJ1-4|.
TGTGCCAGCAGTGAACAGGTAGACGGGTCGGCTAATGAAAAACTGTTTTTT
CASSEQVDGSANEKLFF
>TRBV15|.|TRBJ1-5|few
TGTGCCACCAGCCGACGCGCGGGGGAAAATCAGCCCCAGCATTTT
CATSRRAGENQPQHF
>TRBV5-1|.|TRBJ2-7|many
TGCGCCAGCAGTCTGCAGGGGATCTACGAGCAGTACTTC
CASSLQGIYEQYF
>TRBV7-9|.|TRBJ1-5|few
TGTGCCAGCAGCTTAGCGGCAGCATCCCAGCCCCAGCATTTT
CASSLAAASQPQHF
>TRBV5-1|TRBD1|TRBJ2-3|few
TGCGCCACTAAGAGGGACAGTTTGGCAGATACGCAGTATTTT
CATKRDSLADTQYF
>TRBV20-1|TRBD2|TRBJ2-7|.
TGCAATGCTAGCCCTAGCGGGTTCTACGAGCAGTACTTC
CNASPSGFYEQYF
>TRBV5-1|.|TRBJ2-5|few
TGCGCCAGCAGCCCCTCCGCGGGCCAAGAGACCCAGTACTTC
CASSPSAGQETQYF
>TRBV5-6|.|TRBJ1-5|many
TGTGCCAGCAGCTTAGGACAGAACAATCAGCCCCAGCATTTT
CASSLGQNNQPQHF
>TRBV25-1|.|TRBJ2-7|few
TGTGCCAGCAGTCGCCAGGACCAATACGAGCAGTACTTC
CASSRQDQYEQYF
>TRBV5-1|.|TRBJ2-7|many
TGCGCCAGCAGCACCACGACAGCTACCTACGAGCAGTACTTC
CASSTTTATYEQYF
>TRBV27|.|TRBJ2-5|.
TGTGCCAGCAGTTTGCAGCGGGGACATCTCCAAGAGACCCAGTACTTC
CASSLQRGHLQETQYF
>TRBV25-1|.|TRBJ2-7|.
TGTGCCAGCAGTGGATCCCCGGTCACCTACGAGCAGTACTTC
CASSGSPVTYEQYF
>TRBV27|.|TRBJ2-4|.
TGTGCCAGCAGTTTATCGTACCGGGGGGCGAGAGAGCAGTACTTC
CASSLSYRGAREQYF
>TRBV5-1|TRBD2|TRBJ2-7|.
TGCGCCAGCAGCTGGGAGCCAGCGGGATTTTACGAGCAGTACTTC
CASSWEPAGFYEQYF
>TRBV14|TRBD1|TRBJ2-7|.
TGTGCCAGCAGCCTCCGGGACAGAGAGGCCGACGAGCAGTACTTC
CASSLRDREADEQYF
>TRBV7-2|.|TRBJ2-7|.
TGTTGGGCTGCGCGACAGTACGAGCAGTACTTC
CWAARQYEQYF
>TRBV10-3|.|TRBJ1-2|few
TGTGCCATCAGTGAGTTTGGTGTGAGGGGACCTAACTATGGCTACACCTTC
CAISEFGVRGPNYGYTF
>TRBV13|.|TRBJ2-5|few
TGTGCCAGCAGCTTAGCGGCCAGGGCCCGTGAGACCCAGTACTTC
CASSLAARARETQYF
>TRBV29-1|TRBD1|TRBJ2-5|few
TGCAGCGTTTTGGACAGGGAGGAGACCCAGTACTTC
CSVLDREETQYF